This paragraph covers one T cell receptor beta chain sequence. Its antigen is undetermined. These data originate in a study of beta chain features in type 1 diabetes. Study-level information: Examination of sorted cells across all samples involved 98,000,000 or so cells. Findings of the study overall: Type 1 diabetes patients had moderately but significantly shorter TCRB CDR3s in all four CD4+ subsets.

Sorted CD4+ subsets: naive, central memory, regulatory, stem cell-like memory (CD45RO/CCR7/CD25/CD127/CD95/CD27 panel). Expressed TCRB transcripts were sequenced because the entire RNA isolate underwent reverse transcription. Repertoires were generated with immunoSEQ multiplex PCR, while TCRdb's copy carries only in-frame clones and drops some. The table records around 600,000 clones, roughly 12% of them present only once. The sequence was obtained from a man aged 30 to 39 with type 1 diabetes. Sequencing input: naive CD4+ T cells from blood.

This CDR3 is CASTMAAATYSNQPQHF. CDR3 DNA sequence: TGTGCCAGTACTATGGCGGCAGCCACATATAGCAATCAGCCCCAGCATTTT. The J gene is TRBJ1-5, the V gene TRBV19; D ambiguous. The CDR3 runs to 17 residues. In germline, CDR1 is LNHDA, CDR2 SQIVND (reference sequence). The ends were cut back, 7 bases at V and 0 bases at J, with 19 bases in the middle.